A selection of T cell receptor beta chains follows, all from one sample in a study of blood T cell repertoires in COVID-19. Sequenced by immunoSEQ multiplex PCR; TCRdb stores in-frame clones only, minus some. The repertoire holds approximately 280,000 clones, 65% to 90% seen once, with around 5.5% in the top ten. The material sequenced was peripheral blood. These receptor sequences come from a man aged 50-59 years with active or convalescent COVID-19. CDR3s include the opening cysteine and the closing phenylalanine or tryptophan. The order of the fields is V gene, clone size, J gene, D gene, CDR3 protein, CDR3 DNA. The D gene is left open where the match is weak. Where a row states a size, it is once, few, many or the class of an expanded clone; other rows omit it.

v_call: TRBV28; clone_size: once; j_call: TRBJ1-4; d_call: .; cdr3_aa: CASSLPGNEKLFF; cdr3_nt: TGTGCCAGCAGTTTACCGGGGAATGAAAAACTGTTTTTT
v_call: TRBV28; clone_size: .; j_call: TRBJ2-3; d_call: .; cdr3_aa: CASSLSQADTQYF; cdr3_nt: TGTGCCAGCAGTTTAAGCCAGGCGGATACGCAGTATTTT
v_call: TRBV7-3; clone_size: once; j_call: TRBJ2-1; d_call: .; cdr3_aa: CASSLTGGKRDEQFF; cdr3_nt: TGTGCCAGCAGCTTAACGGGGGGAAAGAGAGATGAGCAGTTCTTC
v_call: TRBV18; clone_size: .; j_call: TRBJ1-6; d_call: .; cdr3_aa: CASSPRPGYNSPLHF; cdr3_nt: TGTGCCAGCTCACCACGGCCAGGATATAATTCACCCCTCCACTTT
v_call: TRBV14; clone_size: .; j_call: TRBJ2-3; d_call: TRBD2; cdr3_aa: CASSPSGRRTQYF; cdr3_nt: TGTGCCAGCAGCCCAAGCGGGAGACGCACGCAGTATTTT
v_call: TRBV30; clone_size: .; j_call: TRBJ2-1; d_call: TRBD2; cdr3_aa: CAWRDLSGRQFF; cdr3_nt: TGTGCCTGGAGGGACCTTAGCGGGAGGCAGTTCTTC
v_call: TRBV6-2/TRBV6-3; clone_size: few; j_call: TRBJ1-5; d_call: TRBD1; cdr3_aa: CASSPLSFRDRNIVWQPQHF; cdr3_nt: TGTGCCAGCAGTCCCCTGTCCTTCCGGGACAGGAACATCGTGTGGCAGCCCCAGCATTTT
v_call: TRBV5-1; clone_size: once; j_call: TRBJ1-2; d_call: TRBD1; cdr3_aa: CASSPPPGTGDGYTF; cdr3_nt: TGCGCCAGCAGCCCCCCACCCGGGACAGGGGATGGCTACACCTTC
v_call: TRBV28; clone_size: .; j_call: TRBJ1-5; d_call: .; cdr3_aa: CASTWDTSNQPQHF; cdr3_nt: TGTGCCAGCACCTGGGACACCAGCAATCAGCCCCAGCATTTT
v_call: TRBV28; clone_size: .; j_call: TRBJ1-5; d_call: TRBD1; cdr3_aa: CASSLHRGPGNQPQHF; cdr3_nt: TGTGCCAGCAGTTTGCACAGGGGGCCGGGCAATCAGCCCCAGCATTTT
v_call: TRBV9; clone_size: .; j_call: TRBJ2-2; d_call: .; cdr3_aa: CASSVQGFKNTGELFF; cdr3_nt: TGTGCCAGCAGCGTACAGGGCTTCAAGAACACCGGGGAGCTGTTTTTT
v_call: TRBV5-6; clone_size: .; j_call: TRBJ1-1; d_call: .; cdr3_aa: CASSLGVGGAFF; cdr3_nt: TGTGCCAGCAGCTTAGGGGTAGGGGGAGCTTTCTTT
v_call: TRBV5-5; clone_size: .; j_call: TRBJ2-1; d_call: .; cdr3_aa: CASSSLGGDEQFF; cdr3_nt: TGTGCCAGCAGCTCACTCGGCGGGGATGAGCAGTTCTTC
v_call: TRBV9; clone_size: .; j_call: TRBJ2-5; d_call: .; cdr3_aa: CASSFDSQETQYF; cdr3_nt: TGTGCCAGCAGCTTCGACAGCCAAGAGACCCAGTACTTC
v_call: TRBV10-3; clone_size: .; j_call: TRBJ2-7; d_call: TRBD1; cdr3_aa: CAISDGQGASYEQYF; cdr3_nt: TGTGCCATCAGTGACGGACAGGGGGCCTCCTACGAGCAGTACTTC
v_call: TRBV4-1; clone_size: .; j_call: TRBJ2-7; d_call: .; cdr3_aa: CASSQDGSRVEQYF; cdr3_nt: TGCGCCAGCAGCCAAGACGGGAGTCGGGTCGAGCAGTACTTC
v_call: TRBV5-1; clone_size: .; j_call: TRBJ1-1; d_call: .; cdr3_aa: CASSAGQPVAVAFF; cdr3_nt: TGCGCCAGCAGCGCCGGACAGCCTGTTGCGGTAGCTTTCTTT
v_call: TRBV15; clone_size: .; j_call: TRBJ2-2; d_call: .; cdr3_aa: CATSRDVLTGELFF; cdr3_nt: TGTGCCACCAGCAGAGACGTCCTCACCGGGGAGCTGTTTTTT
v_call: TRBV29-1; clone_size: .; j_call: TRBJ2-1; d_call: TRBD2; cdr3_aa: CSVGLGPYNEQFF; cdr3_nt: TGCAGCGTGGGACTAGGGCCCTACAATGAGCAGTTCTTC
v_call: TRBV28; clone_size: .; j_call: TRBJ2-7; d_call: .; cdr3_aa: CASSTRQAPYEQYF; cdr3_nt: TGTGCCAGCAGTACCAGACAGGCGCCCTACGAGCAGTACTTC
v_call: TRBV18; clone_size: .; j_call: TRBJ2-1; d_call: .; cdr3_aa: CASSPRSGEWEFF; cdr3_nt: TGTGCCAGCTCACCGCGCTCCGGGGAGTGGGAGTTCTTC
v_call: TRBV4-1; clone_size: .; j_call: TRBJ2-5; d_call: TRBD2; cdr3_aa: CASSQSSGRALETQYF; cdr3_nt: TGCGCCAGCAGCCAGTCTAGCGGGAGGGCCTTAGAGACCCAGTACTTC
v_call: TRBV19; clone_size: .; j_call: TRBJ1-1; d_call: .; cdr3_aa: CASSIDRDKTRAFF; cdr3_nt: TGTGCCAGTAGTATAGATAGGGACAAAACAAGAGCTTTCTTT
v_call: TRBV5-4; clone_size: .; j_call: TRBJ2-5; d_call: TRBD2; cdr3_aa: CASKREVEGGETQYF; cdr3_nt: TGTGCCAGCAAGCGGGAGGTAGAGGGGGGAGAGACCCAGTACTTC
v_call: TRBV7-3; clone_size: once; j_call: TRBJ2-5; d_call: .; cdr3_aa: CASSLGSGAKGETQYF; cdr3_nt: TGTGCCAGCAGCTTAGGTTCAGGGGCTAAGGGAGAGACCCAGTACTTC
v_call: TRBV6-2/TRBV6-3; clone_size: .; j_call: TRBJ1-1; d_call: .; cdr3_aa: CASSYSAGYTEAFF; cdr3_nt: TGTGCCAGCAGTTACTCGGCGGGGTACACTGAAGCTTTCTTT
v_call: TRBV7-9; clone_size: .; j_call: TRBJ2-7; d_call: .; cdr3_aa: CASSPRDFLSYEQYF; cdr3_nt: TGTGCCAGCAGCCCCCGGGACTTCCTTTCCTACGAGCAGTACTTC
v_call: TRBV5-1; clone_size: .; j_call: TRBJ1-2; d_call: .; cdr3_aa: CASSLEQGGGYTF; cdr3_nt: TGCGCCAGCAGCTTGGAACAGGGTGGGGGCTACACCTTC
v_call: TRBV30; clone_size: .; j_call: TRBJ1-1; d_call: TRBD1; cdr3_aa: CAWSAGTGDTEAFF; cdr3_nt: TGTGCCTGGAGTGCCGGGACAGGGGACACTGAAGCTTTCTTT
v_call: TRBV30; clone_size: .; j_call: TRBJ2-1; d_call: .; cdr3_aa: CAQQRGRAGNEQFF; cdr3_nt: TGTGCCCAGCAGAGGGGGAGGGCGGGGAATGAGCAGTTCTTC
v_call: TRBV19; clone_size: once; j_call: TRBJ1-2; d_call: TRBD1; cdr3_aa: CASRTRGAENYGYTF; cdr3_nt: TGTGCCAGTAGGACCAGGGGGGCCGAGAACTATGGCTACACCTTC
v_call: TRBV18; clone_size: .; j_call: TRBJ2-2; d_call: TRBD1; cdr3_aa: CASSPSGQGATGELFF; cdr3_nt: TGTGCCAGCTCACCCTCCGGACAGGGGGCAACCGGGGAGCTGTTTTTT
v_call: TRBV5-1; clone_size: .; j_call: TRBJ1-3; d_call: .; cdr3_aa: CASSLAQGTGNTIYF; cdr3_nt: TGCGCCAGCAGCTTGGCCCAGGGGACGGGAAACACCATATATTTT
v_call: TRBV27; clone_size: .; j_call: TRBJ2-1; d_call: TRBD2; cdr3_aa: CASSPSGAYNEQFF; cdr3_nt: TGTGCCAGCAGTCCTAGCGGGGCCTACAATGAGCAGTTCTTC
v_call: TRBV30; clone_size: .; j_call: TRBJ1-6; d_call: .; cdr3_aa: CAWSFGGSPLHF; cdr3_nt: TGTGCCTGGAGTTTCGGGGGTTCACCCCTCCACTTT
v_call: TRBV7-7; clone_size: few; j_call: TRBJ2-1; d_call: TRBD2; cdr3_aa: CASSLGGRALDEQFF; cdr3_nt: TGTGCTAGCAGCTTGGGAGGGAGGGCCCTGGATGAGCAGTTCTTC
v_call: TRBV6-5; clone_size: .; j_call: TRBJ2-7; d_call: .; cdr3_aa: CASRDGGSYEQYF; cdr3_nt: TGTGCCAGCAGGGACGGGGGCTCCTACGAGCAGTACTTC
v_call: TRBV5-8; clone_size: .; j_call: TRBJ2-1; d_call: TRBD2; cdr3_aa: CASSFGIGGSYTEQFF; cdr3_nt: TGTGCCAGCAGCTTCGGTATCGGCGGGAGCTACACTGAGCAGTTCTTC
v_call: TRBV19; clone_size: once; j_call: TRBJ1-1; d_call: TRBD1; cdr3_aa: CASRAQGGSYTEAFF; cdr3_nt: TGTGCCAGTAGGGCGCAGGGGGGTTCGTACACTGAAGCTTTCTTT
v_call: TRBV19; clone_size: .; j_call: TRBJ1-5; d_call: .; cdr3_aa: CASSPDSYGPQHF; cdr3_nt: TGTGCCAGTAGCCCCGACAGTTACGGGCCCCAGCATTTT
v_call: TRBV4-2; clone_size: .; j_call: TRBJ2-1; d_call: .; cdr3_aa: CASSQDGQEVSEQFF; cdr3_nt: TGTGCCAGCAGCCAAGATGGGCAGGAAGTCAGTGAGCAGTTCTTC
v_call: TRBV7-9; clone_size: .; j_call: TRBJ2-7; d_call: TRBD1; cdr3_aa: CASSLAPGQVLSYEQYF; cdr3_nt: TGTGCCAGCAGCTTAGCCCCGGGACAGGTCCTTTCCTACGAGCAGTACTTC
v_call: TRBV5-6; clone_size: few; j_call: TRBJ1-5; d_call: TRBD1; cdr3_aa: CASSFTGGRQPQHF; cdr3_nt: TGTGCCAGCAGCTTTACAGGGGGCCGGCAGCCCCAGCATTTT
v_call: TRBV5-1; clone_size: .; j_call: TRBJ1-3; d_call: .; cdr3_aa: CASSFDTGSGNTIYF; cdr3_nt: TGCGCCAGCAGCTTCGACACCGGCTCTGGAAACACCATATATTTT
v_call: TRBV30; clone_size: .; j_call: TRBJ1-1; d_call: TRBD1; cdr3_aa: CAWSQGGNEAFF; cdr3_nt: TGTGCCTGGAGTCAGGGGGGTAATGAAGCTTTCTTT
v_call: TRBV19; clone_size: .; j_call: TRBJ2-1; d_call: TRBD1; cdr3_aa: CASRRQGASNEQFF; cdr3_nt: TGTGCCAGTAGACGACAGGGGGCGTCCAATGAGCAGTTCTTC
v_call: TRBV28; clone_size: few; j_call: TRBJ1-5; d_call: .; cdr3_aa: CASTKGQGGRQPQHF; cdr3_nt: TGTGCCAGCACCAAGGGGCAGGGCGGGAGGCAGCCCCAGCATTTT
v_call: TRBV15; clone_size: .; j_call: TRBJ2-3; d_call: .; cdr3_aa: CATSTRTTSTDTQYF; cdr3_nt: TGTGCCACCAGCACCCGGACTACAAGCACAGATACGCAGTATTTT
v_call: TRBV29-1; clone_size: .; j_call: TRBJ2-7; d_call: TRBD2; cdr3_aa: CSVDGTSGSQPYEQYF; cdr3_nt: TGCAGCGTTGATGGGACTAGCGGGAGTCAACCCTACGAGCAGTACTTC
v_call: TRBV19; clone_size: .; j_call: TRBJ2-2; d_call: TRBD2; cdr3_aa: CASSWREAANTGELFF; cdr3_nt: TGTGCCAGTAGTTGGCGGGAGGCCGCGAACACCGGGGAGCTGTTTTTT
v_call: TRBV12-3/TRBV12-4; clone_size: once; j_call: TRBJ1-1; d_call: .; cdr3_aa: CASSFSTEAFF; cdr3_nt: TGTGCCAGCAGTTTCAGCACTGAAGCTTTCTTT
v_call: TRBV7-9; clone_size: .; j_call: TRBJ2-1; d_call: TRBD1; cdr3_aa: CASSSRDRPYNEQFF; cdr3_nt: TGTGCCAGCAGCTCCCGGGACAGACCTTACAATGAGCAGTTCTTC
v_call: TRBV7-3; clone_size: .; j_call: TRBJ2-1; d_call: .; cdr3_aa: CASSLNYNEQFF; cdr3_nt: TGTGCCAGCAGCCTTAACTACAATGAGCAGTTCTTC
v_call: TRBV7-8; clone_size: .; j_call: TRBJ1-6; d_call: .; cdr3_aa: CASSPRGGASGNSPLHF; cdr3_nt: TGTGCCAGCAGTCCCCGTGGGGGCGCGAGTGGGAATTCACCCCTCCACTTT
v_call: TRBV11-2; clone_size: .; j_call: TRBJ1-5; d_call: TRBD1; cdr3_aa: CASSPTGNQPQHF; cdr3_nt: TGTGCCAGCAGCCCGACAGGGAATCAGCCCCAGCATTTT
v_call: TRBV10-3; clone_size: .; j_call: TRBJ1-5; d_call: .; cdr3_aa: CAISENGGAGQPQHF; cdr3_nt: TGTGCCATCAGTGAGAACGGGGGGGCAGGGCAGCCCCAGCATTTT
v_call: TRBV4-2; clone_size: once; j_call: TRBJ2-1; d_call: TRBD2; cdr3_aa: CASSPVDPGGPYNEQFF; cdr3_nt: TGTGCCAGCAGCCCTGTGGACCCGGGAGGGCCATACAATGAGCAGTTCTTC
v_call: TRBV4-1; clone_size: .; j_call: TRBJ2-5; d_call: .; cdr3_aa: CASSLGTEETQYF; cdr3_nt: TGCGCCAGCAGCCTCGGGACTGAGGAGACCCAGTACTTC
v_call: TRBV12-5; clone_size: .; j_call: TRBJ1-3; d_call: .; cdr3_aa: CASGSGRTASGNTIYF; cdr3_nt: TGTGCTAGTGGTTCTGGCCGGACAGCTTCTGGAAACACCATATATTTT